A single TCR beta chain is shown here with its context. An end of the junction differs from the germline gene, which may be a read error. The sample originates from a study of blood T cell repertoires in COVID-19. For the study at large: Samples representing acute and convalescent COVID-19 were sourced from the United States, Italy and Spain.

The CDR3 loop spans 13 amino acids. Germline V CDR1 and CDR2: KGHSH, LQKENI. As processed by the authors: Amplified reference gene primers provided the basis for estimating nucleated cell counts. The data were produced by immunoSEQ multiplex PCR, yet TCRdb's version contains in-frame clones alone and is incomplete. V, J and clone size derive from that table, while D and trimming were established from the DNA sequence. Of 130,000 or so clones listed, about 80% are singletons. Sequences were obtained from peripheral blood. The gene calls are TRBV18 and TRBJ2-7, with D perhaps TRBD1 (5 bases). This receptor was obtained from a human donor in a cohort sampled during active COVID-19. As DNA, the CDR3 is TGTGCCAGCTCCCCACAGGAGTCCTACGAGCAGTACTTC. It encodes CASSPQESYEQYF.